These T cell receptor beta chains were read from a single sample in a study of T cell clones after liver transplantation. Profiled with immunoSEQ multiplex PCR; TCRdb holds only in-frame clones, not every one. There are around 120,000 clones in the sample; about nine tenths occur only once, and 0.65% to 0.95% lies in the top ten. The input for sequencing was CD4+ T cells from blood, taken 12 months after liver transplant. The source is a human patient who received a liver transplant. Certain T cells may be donor cells from the graft. Both conserved end residues are part of each CDR3. D genes are given only for firm matches. Clone size appears in some rows only: once, few, many, or a class for an expanded clone.

>.|TRBJ1-2|.|TRBV7-2
TGTGCCAGCAGCTTTGGCAACCAGGGATCCTATGGCTACACCTTC
CASSFGNQGSYGYTF
>.|TRBJ2-1|.|TRBV5-8
TGTGCCAGCAACCCGGGGAGCTCCTACAATGAGCAGTTCTTC
CASNPGSSYNEQFF
>.|TRBJ1-2|.|TRBV5-1
TGCGCCAGCAGCTTGGCTGGGAGTGGCTATGGCTACACCTTC
CASSLAGSGYGYTF
>.|TRBJ2-1|TRBD2|TRBV7-8
TGTGCCAGCAGCTTAGGACTGGGACTAGCGGGAGGGAAGTTTGATGAGCAGTTCTTC
CASSLGLGLAGGKFDEQFF
>.|TRBJ1-5|.|TRBV19
TGTGCCAGTAGTATCGGCGACAGGAGAAGGCCCCAGCATTTT
CASSIGDRRRPQHF
>.|TRBJ2-5|.|TRBV18
TGTGCCAGCTCACCAGAGGCGCCGAAGACCCAGTACTTC
CASSPEAPKTQYF
>.|TRBJ1-5|.|TRBV28
TGTGCCAGCAGTTCGGGCAGGCAATATAGCAATCAGCCCCAGCATTTT
CASSSGRQYSNQPQHF
>.|TRBJ1-3|.|TRBV9
TGTGCCAGCAGCAACAGCAACCCTGGAAACACCATATATTTT
CASSNSNPGNTIYF
>.|TRBJ2-1|.|TRBV15
TGTGCCACCAGCAGAGAGGGAACCGGGAGTTCGCGCGAGCAGTTCTTC
CATSREGTGSSREQFF
>.|TRBJ2-7|TRBD1|TRBV28
TGTGCCAGCAGTCCCGGGACAGGGCCCGAGCAGTACTTC
CASSPGTGPEQYF
>.|TRBJ2-4|.|TRBV5-6
TGTGCCAGCAGCTCGGCGGGGGCAAACATTCAGTACTTC
CASSSAGANIQYF
>.|TRBJ1-4|.|TRBV10-3
TGTGCCATCAGTGAGTCGTCCATGAATGAAAAACTGTTTTTT
CAISESSMNEKLFF
>.|TRBJ2-7|.|TRBV7-9
TGTGCCAGCAGCTTTGGTCAGGGGCGTTTTGAGCAGTACTTC
CASSFGQGRFEQYF
>once|TRBJ1-2|.|TRBV5-1
TGCGCCAGCAGCTTCGGGCAGGGCGATTATGGCTACACCTTC
CASSFGQGDYGYTF
>.|TRBJ1-1|TRBD1|TRBV18
TGTGCCAGCTCATCGACAGGGTGGAACACTGAAGCTTTCTTT
CASSSTGWNTEAFF
>.|TRBJ2-5|TRBD1|TRBV27
TGTGCCAGCGGAAAGGACAGGGTCAGAGAGACCCAGTACTTC
CASGKDRVRETQYF
>.|TRBJ2-5|.|TRBV9
TGTGCCAGCAGCGTAGGTGGTGCGGCAGAGACCCAGTACTTC
CASSVGGAAETQYF
>.|TRBJ2-2|TRBD1|TRBV11-2
TGTGCCAGCAGCTCGGTGGACAGGGCGAACACCGGGGAGCTGTTTTTT
CASSSVDRANTGELFF
>.|TRBJ2-7|TRBD2|TRBV2
TGTGCCAGCCAGCGGGAGGGCCGGGGGTACGAGCAGTACTTC
CASQREGRGYEQYF
>.|TRBJ2-1|TRBD2|TRBV18
TGTGCCAGCTCCCCTGCCGGAGCGGGAGGGCCCAATGAGCAGTTCTTC
CASSPAGAGGPNEQFF
>.|TRBJ2-6|TRBD1|TRBV18
TGTGCCAGCTCACCCCGGGACAGGGCCTCCTCTGGGGCCAACGTCCTGACTTTC
CASSPRDRASSGANVLTF
>.|TRBJ2-3|TRBD2|TRBV15
TGTGCCGCGGGGACGGGAGGGACAGATACGCAGTATTTT
CAAGTGGTDTQYF
>.|TRBJ1-2|.|TRBV7-9
TGTGCCAGCAGCTTTGACTATGGCTACACCTTC
CASSFDYGYTF
>few|TRBJ2-1|TRBD2|TRBV18
TGTGCCAGCTCACCACCGTCTAGCGGGAGAGGTGGTGAGCAGTTCTTC
CASSPPSSGRGGEQFF
>.|TRBJ2-5|.|TRBV5-1
TGCGCCAGCAGGGGACAAGAGACCCAGTACTTC
CASRGQETQYF
>few|TRBJ2-1|TRBD2|TRBV10-3
TGTGCCATCAGGGGAGCTAGCGGGGGAAACAATGAGCAGTTCTTC
CAIRGASGGNNEQFF
>.|TRBJ1-5|.|TRBV10-2
TGCGCCAGCAGTGAAAGGGCGGCCCCTGCGGGTCAGCCCCAGCATTTT
CASSERAAPAGQPQHF
>.|TRBJ2-7|.|TRBV5-1
TGCGCCAGCAGCTCCGGGGGCCAGGGGGTCCAGCAGTACTTC
CASSSGGQGVQQYF
>.|TRBJ2-1|.|TRBV5-1
TGCGCCAGCAGCTTGGATGTCCGGGAGCAGTTCTTC
CASSLDVREQFF
>.|TRBJ2-2|TRBD1|TRBV28
TGTGCCAGCCTGGTGGACAGGGTTCCCGGGGAGCTGTTTTTT
CASLVDRVPGELFF
>.|TRBJ2-7|.|TRBV6-6
TGTGCCAGCGGCCCCGACAGGGCGGGAGAGCAGTACTTC
CASGPDRAGEQYF
>.|TRBJ1-2|.|TRBV4-1
TGCGCCAGCAGCCAAGATAGTGAGTACTTCTATGGCTACACCTTC
CASSQDSEYFYGYTF
>.|TRBJ1-1|TRBD1|TRBV7-8
TGTGCCAGCAGCTCACGGACAGGGGTGACTGAAGCTTTCTTT
CASSSRTGVTEAFF
>.|TRBJ1-2|TRBD1|TRBV28
TGTGCCAGCAGTTATCGGGACAGGGCTATGGGCTACACCTTC
CASSYRDRAMGYTF
>.|TRBJ2-7|TRBD1|TRBV5-4
TGTGCCAGCAGCCAATGGGACAGGGGCTACGAGCAGTACTTC
CASSQWDRGYEQYF
>once|TRBJ2-3|TRBD1|TRBV27
TGTGCCAGCAGTTACTACAGGGGCCGGGGTGCAGATACGCAGTATTTT
CASSYYRGRGADTQYF
>.|TRBJ1-3|.|TRBV2
TGTGCCAGCAGTGAAGCAGGAGGACTTACTGGAAACACCATATATTTT
CASSEAGGLTGNTIYF
>once|TRBJ1-4|.|TRBV2
TGTGCCAGCAGGGCCCGTGGGGAAACTGAAAAACTGTTTTTT
CASRARGETEKLFF
>.|TRBJ2-5|TRBD2|TRBV10-3
TGTGCCATCAGTCAGACTAGCGGAGAGACCCAGTACTTC
CAISQTSGETQYF
>.|TRBJ2-3|.|TRBV10-2
TGCGCCAGCAGCGGGAGCTCAGATACGCAGTATTTT
CASSGSSDTQYF
>.|TRBJ2-1|.|TRBV4-2
TGTGCCAGCAGCCAAGATCTGGGACTCCTGCAGTTCTTC
CASSQDLGLLQFF
>.|TRBJ2-5|.|TRBV7-6
TGTGCCAGCAGCACGGTACTCAGGGCTCTACAAGAGACCCAGTACTTC
CASSTVLRALQETQYF
>once|TRBJ1-2|.|TRBV11-3
TGTGCCAGCAGCCAAACAGGGTTGAGCTACACCTTC
CASSQTGLSYTF
>.|TRBJ2-4|.|TRBV11-3
TGTGCCAGCAGCTTAGGCAGGGGTGTGTTAAACATTCAGTACTTC
CASSLGRGVLNIQYF
>.|TRBJ2-3|TRBD2|TRBV25-1
TGTGCCAGCAGTGAACCGGGCCGGGGGGTAGATACGCAGTATTTT
CASSEPGRGVDTQYF
>.|TRBJ2-1|TRBD2|TRBV2
TGTGCCAGCAGTGAAGGCGGGACTAACTACAATGAGCAGTTCTTC
CASSEGGTNYNEQFF
>.|TRBJ1-1|.|TRBV2
TGTGCCAGCAGTGGGGGGAGCGAGACTGAAGCTTTCTTT
CASSGGSETEAFF
>.|TRBJ2-1|.|TRBV5-1
TGCGCCAGCCGACCGGACTTAGGCGGTGAGCAGTTCTTC
CASRPDLGGEQFF
>.|TRBJ2-7|.|TRBV7-9
TGTGCCAGCAGCTTAAGCAGGGGCGGTGAGCAGTACTTC
CASSLSRGGEQYF